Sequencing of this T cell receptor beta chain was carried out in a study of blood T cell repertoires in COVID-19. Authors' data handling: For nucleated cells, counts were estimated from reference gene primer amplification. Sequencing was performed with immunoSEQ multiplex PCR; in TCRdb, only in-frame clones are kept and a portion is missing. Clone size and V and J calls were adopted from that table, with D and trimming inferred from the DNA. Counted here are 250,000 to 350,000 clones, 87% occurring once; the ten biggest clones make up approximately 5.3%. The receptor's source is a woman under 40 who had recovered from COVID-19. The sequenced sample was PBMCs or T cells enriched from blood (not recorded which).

CDR3 nucleotide sequence: TGTGCCAGCAGCCCAATTCGGACAGCCGCCGCCTATGGCTACACCTTC. Translation: CASSPIRTAAAYGYTF. This chain links TRBV5-4 with TRBJ1-2, with D perhaps matching TRBD1 (6 bases). The CDR3 runs to 16 residues. Trimming removed 4 bases at V and 4 bases at J, with 20 bases between. Germline CDR1 SGHNT, CDR2 YYREEE (reference sequence).